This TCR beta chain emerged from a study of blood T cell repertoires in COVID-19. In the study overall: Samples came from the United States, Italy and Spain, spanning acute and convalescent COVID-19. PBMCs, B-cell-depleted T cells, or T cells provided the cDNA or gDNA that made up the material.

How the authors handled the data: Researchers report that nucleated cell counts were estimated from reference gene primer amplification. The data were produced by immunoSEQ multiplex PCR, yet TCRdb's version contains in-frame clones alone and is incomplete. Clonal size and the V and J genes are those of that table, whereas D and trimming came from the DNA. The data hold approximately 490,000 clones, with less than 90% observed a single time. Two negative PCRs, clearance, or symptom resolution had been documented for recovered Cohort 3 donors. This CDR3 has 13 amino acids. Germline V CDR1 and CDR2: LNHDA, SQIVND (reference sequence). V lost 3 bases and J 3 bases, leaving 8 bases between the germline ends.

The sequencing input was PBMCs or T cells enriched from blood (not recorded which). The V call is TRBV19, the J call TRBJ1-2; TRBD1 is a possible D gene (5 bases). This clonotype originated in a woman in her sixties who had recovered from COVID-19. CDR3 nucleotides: TGTGCCAGTAGTATGAAGGGGTACTATGGCTACACCTTC. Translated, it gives CASSMKGYYGYTF.